One and the same sample provided the 19 T cell receptor beta chains below, sequenced in a study of blood T cell repertoires in COVID-19. Sequenced by immunoSEQ multiplex PCR; TCRdb stores in-frame clones only, minus some. Among about 200,000 clones listed, approximately 86% were seen once. The sample consisted of PBMCs or T cells enriched from blood (not recorded which). The receptors were gathered from a woman in her twenties or thirties who had been exposed to COVID-19.

The chain links TRBV5-1 to TRBJ1-1; the match to TRBD1 covers 10 bases. Germline lookup yields CDR1 SGHRS and CDR2 YFSETQ. The CDR3 spans 15 residues. Unmatched junction bases numbered 6, after V lost 4 bases and J lost 3 bases. The chain's CDR3 is CASSPGQGRDTEAFF. The CDR3 nucleotides are TGCGCCAGCAGCCCGGGACAGGGGCGGGACACTGAAGCTTTCTTT.

The rearrangement joins TRBV10-3 to TRBJ1-2; TRBD1 matches 8 bases. The CDR3 has 14 residues. V trimming: 6 bases; J trimming: 6 bases; junction bases outside the gene matches: 9. Germline V gene sequence: CDR1 ENHRY, CDR2 SYGVKD. The CDR3 region has the DNA TGTGCCATCAGGGCTCAGGGGGCAGGGGATGGCTACACCTTC. Translated, it gives CAIRAQGAGDGYTF.

The CDR3 coding sequence is TGTGCCAGCAGCTTGGTTAGTCCCTACGAGCAGTACTTC. Translation: CASSLVSPYEQYF. This chain uses TRBV5-6 with TRBJ2-7; no firm D call. V lost 0 bases and J 2 bases, leaving 6 bases between the germline ends. This CDR3 contains 13 residues. Per germline, CDR1 SGHDT and CDR2 YYEEEE. The whole variable domain, remainder taken from reference TRBV5-6 and TRBJ2-7, is DAGVTQSPTHLIKTRGQQVTLRCSPKSGHDTVSWYQQALGQGPQFIFQYYEEEERQRGNFPDRFSGHQFPNYSSELNVNALLLGDSALYLCASSLVSPYEQYFGPGTRLTVT.

This chain joins TRBV19 and TRBJ1-1, with 8 bases fitting TRBD1. V trimming: 4 bases; J trimming: 0 bases; junction bases outside the gene matches: 1. CDR1 and CDR2 from the germline V gene are LNHDA and SQIVND (reference sequence). The CDR3 contains 14 residues. The CDR3 DNA is TGTGCCAGTAGTAGGGACAGGTTGAACACTGAAGCTTTCTTT. Amino acids: CASSRDRLNTEAFF.

This sequence joins TRBV4-2 and TRBJ2-2, with a tentative D call TRBD2 (7 bases). The CDR3 runs 19 residues. Between the trimmed V and J ends, which lost 1 base and 0 bases, there was a span of 18 bases. CDR1 is LGHNA, CDR2 YNFKEQ, per germline. DNA for the CDR3: TGTGCCAGCAGCCAAGCTTGGGGGCTAGCGGTGCCGAACACCGGGGAGCTGTTTTTT. It encodes CASSQAWGLAVPNTGELFF.

This rearrangement joins TRBV6-5 to TRBJ2-5; 7 bases line up with TRBD1. The V segment lost 6 bases and the J segment 5 bases; nucleotides outside the gene matches: 3. The CDR3 has 12 residues. The germline V gene encodes CDR1 MNHEY and CDR2 SVGAGI. The CDR3 bases are TGTGCCAGCAGGCCGACAGGGGAGACCCAGTACTTC. This translates into CASRPTGETQYF.

A single count supports this clone. The V gene is TRBV15, the J gene TRBJ1-2; D call uncertain. Trimming removed 1 base from V and 8 bases from J, with 11 bases in between. From germline, CDR1 is LNHNV and CDR2 YYDKDF (reference sequence). This CDR3 comprises 13 residues. The DNA of the CDR3 is TGTGCCACCAGCAGAGGTCCGAAGGAGGGCTACACCTTC. As protein: CATSRGPKEGYTF.

A note on this clone: Sequence at one end of the junction differs from germline and may be a read error. The V gene is TRBV5-1, the J gene TRBJ2-1, with D possibly TRBD2 on 5 matching bases. The CDR3 is made up of 15 amino acids. The germline V gene has CDR1 SGHRS and CDR2 YFSETQ. Here the CDR3 reads CASSLDGGKYNEQFF. The CDR3 DNA reads TGCGCCAGCAGTTTGGACGGAGGAAAATACAATGAGCAGTTCTTC. Full variable domain (remainder filled in from reference TRBV5-1 and TRBJ2-1): KAGVTQTPRYLIKTRGQQVTLSCSPISGHRSVSWYQQTPGQGLQFLFEYFSETQRNKGNFPGRFSGRQFSNSRSEMNVSTLELGDSALYLCASSLDGGKYNEQFFGPGTRLTVL.

The table lists this clone with a count of one. The CDR3 DNA sequence: TGTGCCAGCAGCCAGTTATTACAGGGATCTTCCTATGGCTACACCTTC. It yields the protein CASSQLLQGSSYGYTF. The chain carries TRBV4-2 and TRBJ1-2; perhaps TRBD1 as D (6 bases). V was cut by 3 bases and J by 4 bases, with 18 bases left in between. This CDR3 has 16 residues. The V gene's germline CDR1 is LGHNA and CDR2 YNFKEQ.

This chain joins TRBV3-1 (or the pseudogene TRBV3-2) and TRBJ2-3; the match to TRBD2 covers 15 bases. CDR1 and CDR2 from the germline V gene are LGHDT and YNNKEL (reference sequence). V was clipped by 5 bases and J by 6 bases; unmatched bases: 9. CDR3 size: 17 residues. The CDR3 loop is CASSARTSGGAMDTQYF. DNA of the CDR3: TGTGCCAGCAGCGCCCGGACTAGCGGGGGGGCCATGGATACGCAGTATTTT.

This clone was seen a single time. This chain connects TRBV5-8 to TRBJ1-4, with 7 bases identical to TRBD1. V lost 4 bases, J lost 5 bases, and 5 bases stayed unmatched. The CDR3 is 14 amino acids. Looked up from germline, CDR1 is SGHTS and CDR2 is YDEGEE. The CDR3 spells CASSPGTANEKLFF. The CDR3 DNA is TGTGCCAGCAGCCCCGGGACAGCGAATGAAAAACTGTTTTTT.

The V call is TRBV6-5, the J call TRBJ1-5; TRBD1 matches at 9 bases. V lost 5 bases to trimming and J lost 5 bases; unmatched junction nucleotides: 7. CDR1 MNHEY and CDR2 SVGAGI come from the germline V gene. This CDR3 region has 15 residues. The CDR3 sequence is CASSPGRTGDQPQHF. DNA for the CDR3: TGTGCCAGCAGTCCCGGGCGGACAGGGGATCAGCCCCAGCATTTT.

This chain connects TRBV2 to TRBJ1-2, with D perhaps TRBD1 (5 bases). This CDR3 has 16 residues. The ends were cut back, 1 base at V and 7 bases at J, with 19 bases in the middle. The germline CDR1 and CDR2 sequences are SNHLY and FYNNEI. In nucleotides, the CDR3 is TGTGCCAGCAGTGAAGGAAGGGCGGGGGGAATACTTGGCTACACCTTC. Translating gives CASSEGRAGGILGYTF.

This rearrangement joins TRBV4-1 to TRBJ2-4; TRBD2 is a possible D gene (6 bases). Germline values: CDR1 MGHRA, CDR2 YSYEKL. This CDR3 is 13 amino acids long. V lost 7 bases and J lost 6, with 13 bases in between. CDR3 sequence reads: CASTHGGPNIQYF. The CDR3 bases are TGCGCCAGCACCCACGGAGGGCCAAACATTCAGTACTTC.

The chain carries TRBV7-8 and TRBJ2-1; 16 nucleotides line up with TRBD2. Germline V CDR1 and CDR2: SGHVS, FQNEAQ. This CDR3 spans 18 amino acids. V lost 5 bases and J lost 7; bases outside the gene matches: 11. Here the CDR3 reads CASSTGTSGGAGRNEQFF. In DNA, the CDR3 is TGTGCCAGCAGCACCGGGACTAGCGGGGGGGCCGGTCGGAATGAGCAGTTCTTC.

This chain joins TRBV7-3 and TRBJ2-1; D is unclear. The CDR3 covers 14 residues. The V and J ends lost 1 base and 7 bases respectively, with 11 bases between them. Germline loops: CDR1 SGHTA, CDR2 FQGTGA. CDR3: CASSLSAGSNEQFF. The CDR3 DNA reads as TGTGCCAGCAGCTTAAGCGCAGGTTCAAATGAGCAGTTCTTC.

The chain combines TRBV2 with TRBJ1-2; maybe TRBD1 (5 bases). The germline CDR1 and CDR2 sequences are SNHLY and FYNNEI. The CDR3 consists of 12 residues. Trimming left V 3 bases short and J 9 bases short, with 11 bases between. This chain's CDR3 is CASSEGLWSYTF. In DNA, the CDR3 is TGTGCCAGCAGTGAGGGGCTCTGGAGCTACACCTTC.

The rearrangement joins TRBV10-3 to TRBJ1-1, with D perhaps TRBD1 (6 bases). Trimming stripped 4 bases from V and 6 bases from J, with 12 bases between. CDR1 ENHRY and CDR2 SYGVKD come from the germline V gene. The CDR3 is 13 residues long. CDR3 sequence reads: CAISAAGAAEAFF. CDR3 DNA: TGTGCCATCAGTGCAGCAGGGGCAGCTGAAGCTTTCTTT.

The rearrangement joins TRBV6-5 to TRBJ2-2; TRBD2 agrees at 7 bases. The CDR3 is 15 amino acids. Germline CDR1 MNHEY, CDR2 SVGAGI. V gave up 2 bases and J gave up 3 bases; unmatched junction bases: 3. The CDR3 DNA sequence: TGTGCCAGCAGTTACATGGCGGGGGACACCGGGGAGCTGTTTTTT. It yields the protein CASSYMAGDTGELFF.